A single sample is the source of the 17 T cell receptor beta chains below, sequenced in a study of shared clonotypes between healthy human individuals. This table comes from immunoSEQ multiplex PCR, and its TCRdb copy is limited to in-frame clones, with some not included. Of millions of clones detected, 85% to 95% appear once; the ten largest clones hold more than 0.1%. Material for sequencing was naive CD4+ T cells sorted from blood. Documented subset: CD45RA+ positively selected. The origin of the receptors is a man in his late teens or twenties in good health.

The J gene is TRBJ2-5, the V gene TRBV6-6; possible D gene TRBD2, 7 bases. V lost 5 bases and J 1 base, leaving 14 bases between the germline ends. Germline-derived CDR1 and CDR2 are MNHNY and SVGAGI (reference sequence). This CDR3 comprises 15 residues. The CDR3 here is CASSTNGGPQETQYF. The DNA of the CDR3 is TGTGCCAGCAGTACCAACGGGGGGCCCCAAGAGACCCAGTACTTC.

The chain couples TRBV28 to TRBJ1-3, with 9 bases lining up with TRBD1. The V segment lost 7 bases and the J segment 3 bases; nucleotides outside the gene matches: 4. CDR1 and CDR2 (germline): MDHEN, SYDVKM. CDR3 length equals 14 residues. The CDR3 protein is CASKGQGLGNTIYF. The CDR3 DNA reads TGTGCCAGCAAAGGACAGGGGCTTGGAAACACCATATATTTT.

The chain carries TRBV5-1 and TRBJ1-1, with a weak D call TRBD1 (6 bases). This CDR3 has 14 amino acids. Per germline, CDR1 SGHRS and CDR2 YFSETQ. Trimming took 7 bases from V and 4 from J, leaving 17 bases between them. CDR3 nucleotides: TGCGCCAGCTCGTACGGGGGGCTAATCACTGAAGCTTTCTTT. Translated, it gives CASSYGGLITEAFF.

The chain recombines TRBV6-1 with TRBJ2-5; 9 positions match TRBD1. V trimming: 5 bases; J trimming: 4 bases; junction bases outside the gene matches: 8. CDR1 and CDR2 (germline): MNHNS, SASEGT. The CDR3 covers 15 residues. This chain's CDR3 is CASSWGDREGETQYF. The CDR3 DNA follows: TGTGCCAGCAGTTGGGGGGACAGGGAAGGAGAGACCCAGTACTTC.

CDR3 sequence: CASSASLGDTQYF. The DNA for the CDR3 is TGCGCCAGCAGCGCGTCCCTCGGGGATACGCAGTATTTT. The chain carries TRBV5-1 and TRBJ2-3, with unresolved D. Germline V gene data show CDR1 as SGHRS and CDR2 as YFSETQ. V gave up 4 bases and J gave up 6 bases, with 12 bases separating them. CDR3 size: 13 residues.

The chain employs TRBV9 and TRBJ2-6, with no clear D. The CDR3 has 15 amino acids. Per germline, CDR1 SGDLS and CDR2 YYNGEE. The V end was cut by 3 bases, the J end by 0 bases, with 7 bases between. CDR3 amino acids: CASSATLSGANVLTF. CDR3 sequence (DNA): TGTGCCAGCAGCGCGACCCTCTCTGGGGCCAACGTCCTGACTTTC.

DNA for the CDR3: TGCCGGAGGGACAGAAACACTGAAGCTTTCTTT. Translation: CRRDRNTEAFF. V and J are TRBV20-1 and TRBJ1-1; 7 nucleotides agree with TRBD1. Germline V gives CDR1 DFQATT, CDR2 SNEGSKA (reference sequence). This CDR3 spans 11 amino acids.

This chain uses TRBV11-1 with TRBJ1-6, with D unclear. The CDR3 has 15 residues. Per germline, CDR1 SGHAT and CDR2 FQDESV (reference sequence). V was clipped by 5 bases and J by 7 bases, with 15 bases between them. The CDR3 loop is CASSGGRVSNSPLHF. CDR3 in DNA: TGTGCCAGCAGCGGCGGCCGCGTATCCAATTCACCCCTCCACTTT.

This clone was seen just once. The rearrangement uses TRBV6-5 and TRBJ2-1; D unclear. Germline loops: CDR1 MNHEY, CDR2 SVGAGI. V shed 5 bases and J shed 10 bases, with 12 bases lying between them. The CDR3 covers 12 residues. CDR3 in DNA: TGTGCCAGCAGTGCAAGGGTCGGGGAGCAGTTCTTC. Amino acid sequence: CASSARVGEQFF.

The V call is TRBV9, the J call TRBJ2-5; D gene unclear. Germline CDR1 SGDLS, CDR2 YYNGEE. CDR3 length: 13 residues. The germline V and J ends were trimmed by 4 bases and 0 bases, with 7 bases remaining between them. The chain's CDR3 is CASSSEYQETQYF. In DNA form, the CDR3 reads TGTGCCAGCAGCTCGGAGTACCAAGAGACCCAGTACTTC.

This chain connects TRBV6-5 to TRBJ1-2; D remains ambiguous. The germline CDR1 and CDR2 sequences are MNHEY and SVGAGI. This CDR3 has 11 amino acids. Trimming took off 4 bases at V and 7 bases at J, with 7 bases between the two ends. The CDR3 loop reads CASSSMGGYTF. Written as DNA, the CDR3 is TGTGCCAGCAGTTCCATGGGTGGCTACACCTTC.

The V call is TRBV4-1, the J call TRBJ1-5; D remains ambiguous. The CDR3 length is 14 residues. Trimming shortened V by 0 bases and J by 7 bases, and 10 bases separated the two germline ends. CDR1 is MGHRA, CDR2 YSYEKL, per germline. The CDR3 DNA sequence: TGCGCCAGCAGCCAAGATCAGTATCTCCAGCCCCAGCATTTT. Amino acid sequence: CASSQDQYLQPQHF.

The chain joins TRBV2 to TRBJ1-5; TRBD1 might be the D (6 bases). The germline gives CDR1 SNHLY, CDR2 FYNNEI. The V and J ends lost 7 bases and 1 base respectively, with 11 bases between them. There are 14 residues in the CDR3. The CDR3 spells CASTLGQSNQPQHF. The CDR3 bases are TGTGCCAGCACTCTCGGACAGAGCAATCAGCCCCAGCATTTT.

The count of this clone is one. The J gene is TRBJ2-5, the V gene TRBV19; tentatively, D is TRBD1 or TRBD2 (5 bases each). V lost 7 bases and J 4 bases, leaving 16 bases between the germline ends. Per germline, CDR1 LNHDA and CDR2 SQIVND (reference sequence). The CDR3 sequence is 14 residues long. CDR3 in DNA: TGTGCCAGTACCTCCGGGACCTATCCAGAGACCCAGTACTTC. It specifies CASTSGTYPETQYF. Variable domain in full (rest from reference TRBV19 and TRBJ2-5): DGGITQSPKYLFRKEGQNVTLSCEQNLNHDAMYWYRQDPGQGLRLIYYSQIVNDFQKGDIAEGYSVSREKKESFPLTVTSAQKNPTAFYLCASTSGTYPETQYFGPGTRLLVL.

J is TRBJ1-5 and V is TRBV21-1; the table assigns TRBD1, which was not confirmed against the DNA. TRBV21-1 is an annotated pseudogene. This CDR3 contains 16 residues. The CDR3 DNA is TGTGCCAGCAGCAAAGACAGATATCTTCGCAATCAGCCCCAGCATTTT. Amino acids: CASSKDRYLRNQPQHF.

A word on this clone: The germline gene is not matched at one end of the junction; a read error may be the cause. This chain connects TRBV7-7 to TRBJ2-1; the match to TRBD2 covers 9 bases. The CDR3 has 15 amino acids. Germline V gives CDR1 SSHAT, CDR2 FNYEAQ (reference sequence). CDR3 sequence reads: CASSVGLAGYNEQFF. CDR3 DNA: TGTGCTAGCAGCGTGGGACTAGCAGGATACAATGAGCAGTTCTTC.

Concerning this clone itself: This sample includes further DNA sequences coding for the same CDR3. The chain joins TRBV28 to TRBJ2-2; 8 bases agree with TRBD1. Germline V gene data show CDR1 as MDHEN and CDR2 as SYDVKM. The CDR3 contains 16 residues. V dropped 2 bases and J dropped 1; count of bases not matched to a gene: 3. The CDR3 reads CASSLTGTGNTGELFF. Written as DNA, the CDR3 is TGTGCCAGCAGTTTAACTGGGACAGGGAACACCGGGGAGCTGTTTTTT.